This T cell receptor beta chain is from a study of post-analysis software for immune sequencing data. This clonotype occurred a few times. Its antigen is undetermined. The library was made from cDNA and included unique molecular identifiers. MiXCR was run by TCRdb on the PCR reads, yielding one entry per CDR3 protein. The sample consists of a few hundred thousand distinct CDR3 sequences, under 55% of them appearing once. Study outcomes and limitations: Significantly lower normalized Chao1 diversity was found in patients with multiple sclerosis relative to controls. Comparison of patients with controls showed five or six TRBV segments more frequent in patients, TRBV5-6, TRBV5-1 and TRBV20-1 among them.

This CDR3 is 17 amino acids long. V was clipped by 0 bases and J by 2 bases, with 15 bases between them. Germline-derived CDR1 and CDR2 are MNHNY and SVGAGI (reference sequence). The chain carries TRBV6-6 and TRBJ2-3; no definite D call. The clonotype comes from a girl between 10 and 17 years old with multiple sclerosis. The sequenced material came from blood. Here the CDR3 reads CASSYSAQVENTDTQYF. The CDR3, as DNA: TGTGCCAGCAGTTACTCAGCCCAGGTCGAAAACACAGATACGCAGTATTTT.